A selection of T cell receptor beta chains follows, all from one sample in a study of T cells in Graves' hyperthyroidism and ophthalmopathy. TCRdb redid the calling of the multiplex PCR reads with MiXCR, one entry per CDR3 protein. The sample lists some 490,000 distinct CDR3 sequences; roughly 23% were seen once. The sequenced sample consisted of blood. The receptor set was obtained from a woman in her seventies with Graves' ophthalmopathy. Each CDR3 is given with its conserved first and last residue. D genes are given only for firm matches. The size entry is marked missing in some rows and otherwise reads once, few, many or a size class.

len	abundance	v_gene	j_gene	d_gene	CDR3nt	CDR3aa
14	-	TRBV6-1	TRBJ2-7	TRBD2	TGTGCCTCGGGCCGGACTAGCGGCTCCTACGAGCAGTACTTC	CASGRTSGSYEQYF
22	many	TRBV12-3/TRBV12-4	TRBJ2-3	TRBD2	TGTGCCAGCAGCGAAAGACTTTGGACTAGCGGCAGAGGGCCCCTACGCACAGATACGCAGTATTTT	CASSERLWTSGRGPLRTDTQYF
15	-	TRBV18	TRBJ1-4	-	TGTGCCAGCTCACCACGGGGGGAAGCTGATGAAAAACTGTTTTTT	CASSPRGEADEKLFF
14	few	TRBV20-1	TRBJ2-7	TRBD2	TGCAGTGCTAGACCGCTAGCGGTCTCCTACGAGCAGTACTTC	CSARPLAVSYEQYF
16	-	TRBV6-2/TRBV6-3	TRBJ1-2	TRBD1	TGTGCCAGCAGTTACGGGACAGGGCTGTCCTCATATGGCTACACCTTC	CASSYGTGLSSYGYTF
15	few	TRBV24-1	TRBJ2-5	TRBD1	TGTGCCACCAGTGATACGGGACAGTCACAAGAGACCCAGTACTTC	CATSDTGQSQETQYF
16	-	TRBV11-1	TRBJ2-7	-	TGTGCCAGCATCCAACTGACGACAGGACCGATCTACGAGCAGTACTTC	CASIQLTTGPIYEQYF
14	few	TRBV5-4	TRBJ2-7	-	TGTGCCAGCAGCTTGGCAGGAGTAGTCCACGAGCAGTACTTC	CASSLAGVVHEQYF
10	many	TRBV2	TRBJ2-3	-	TGTGCCAGCACACGGGATACGCAGTATTTT	CASTRDTQYF
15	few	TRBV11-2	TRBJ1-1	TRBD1	TGTGCCAGCAGCTTCCAGGACAGGGTCAACACTGAAGCTTTCTTT	CASSFQDRVNTEAFF
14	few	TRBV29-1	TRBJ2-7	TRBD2	TGCAGCGTTGAGTGGGCGGGAGGGGCCTACGAGCAGTACTTC	CSVEWAGGAYEQYF
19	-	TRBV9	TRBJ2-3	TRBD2	TGTGCCAGCAGCGTAGCGGGTGGGGGGGGGAGGCTCTCCACAGATACGCAGTATTTT	CASSVAGGGGRLSTDTQYF
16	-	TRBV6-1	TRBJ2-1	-	TGTGCCAGCAGTGAAGAACCGGTACCCATGAGGAATGAGCAGTTCTTC	CASSEEPVPMRNEQFF
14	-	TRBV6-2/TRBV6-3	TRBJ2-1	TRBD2	TGTGCCAGCAGTTGGACTAGCGGGAGTGCTGAGCAGTTCTTC	CASSWTSGSAEQFF
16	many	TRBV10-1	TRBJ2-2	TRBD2	TGCGCCAGCAGTGAAGGACTAGCGGGAGGATCCGGGGAGCTGTTTTTT	CASSEGLAGGSGELFF
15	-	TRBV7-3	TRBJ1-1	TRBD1	TGTGCCAGCAGCCCCCTAGGGGGCGGGGACACTGAAGCTTTCTTT	CASSPLGGGDTEAFF